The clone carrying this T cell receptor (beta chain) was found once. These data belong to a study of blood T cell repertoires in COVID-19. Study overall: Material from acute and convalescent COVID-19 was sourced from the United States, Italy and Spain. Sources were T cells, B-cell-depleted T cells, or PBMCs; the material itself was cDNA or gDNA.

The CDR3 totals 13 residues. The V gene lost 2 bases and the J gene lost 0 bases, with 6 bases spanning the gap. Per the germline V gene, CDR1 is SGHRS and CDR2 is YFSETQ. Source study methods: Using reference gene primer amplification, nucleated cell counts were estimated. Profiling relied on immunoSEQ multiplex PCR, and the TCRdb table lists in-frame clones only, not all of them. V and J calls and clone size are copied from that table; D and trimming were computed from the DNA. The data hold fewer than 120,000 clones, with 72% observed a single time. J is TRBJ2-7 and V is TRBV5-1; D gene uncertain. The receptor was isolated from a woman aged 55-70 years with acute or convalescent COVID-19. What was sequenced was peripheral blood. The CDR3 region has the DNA TGCGCCAGCAGCTTCGACTCCTCCTACGAGCAGTACTTC. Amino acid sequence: CASSFDSSYEQYF.